This TCR beta chain was sequenced for a study of blood T cell repertoires in COVID-19. Germline V gene lookup returns CDR1 MNHNY and CDR2 SVGAGI (reference sequence). This CDR3 has 15 residues. This clone was found a few times. Its ends do not fully match the called genes, so a read error is possible. Generated by immunoSEQ multiplex PCR, the TCRdb table keeps only in-frame clones and is missing some. In the table there are roughly 280,000 clones, around four fifths of which are singletons. This sequence originates from a man aged 60-69 years with acute or convalescent COVID-19. Sequenced material: peripheral blood. The V gene is TRBV6-6, the J gene TRBJ2-3; D perhaps matches TRBD2 (6 bases). CDR3 protein: CASSHSARGTDTQYF. CDR3 DNA: TGTGCCAGCAGTCACTCTGCGCGGGGTACAGATACGCAGTATTTT.